Listed below are T cell receptor beta chains from one sample, sequenced in a study of T cell responses to AZD1222 COVID-19 vaccine. The repertoire was sequenced with immunoSEQ multiplex PCR; TCRdb's copy has only in-frame clones and lacks some. The table shows around 150,000 clones, with around 91% occurring only once. Sample: peripheral blood, taken 28 days after the second AZD1222 dose. The source is an adult who received the AZD1222 COVID-19 vaccine. Each CDR3 is given with its conserved first and last residue. Each record gives: J gene, clone size, D gene, V gene, CDR3 protein, CDR3 DNA. D genes are given only for firm matches. Clone sizes are given selectively: once, few, many, or a class where the clone is expanded.

J gene: TRBJ2-2
clone size: .
D gene: .
V gene: TRBV5-1
CDR3 protein: CASSDVTTNTGELFF
CDR3 DNA: TGCGCCAGCAGCGATGTGACTACGAACACCGGGGAGCTGTTTTTT

J gene: TRBJ1-5
clone size: .
D gene: TRBD1
V gene: TRBV5-8
CDR3 protein: CASSSGQPDQPQHF
CDR3 DNA: TGTGCCAGCAGCTCGGGACAGCCAGATCAGCCCCAGCATTTT

J gene: TRBJ2-1
clone size: .
D gene: TRBD2
V gene: TRBV27
CDR3 protein: CASSSLAGGYNEQFF
CDR3 DNA: TGTGCCAGCAGTTCTCTAGCGGGGGGGTACAATGAGCAGTTCTTC

J gene: TRBJ2-3
clone size: .
D gene: .
V gene: TRBV28
CDR3 protein: CASSSSDTQYF
CDR3 DNA: TGTGCCAGCAGTTCCTCTGATACGCAGTATTTT

J gene: TRBJ2-7
clone size: .
D gene: .
V gene: TRBV28
CDR3 protein: CASSHPTGYEQYF
CDR3 DNA: TGTGCCAGCAGTCATCCGACAGGCTACGAGCAGTACTTC

J gene: TRBJ1-4
clone size: .
D gene: .
V gene: TRBV19
CDR3 protein: CASRQFHGRIEKLFF
CDR3 DNA: TGTGCCAGCAGACAGTTTCACGGAAGGATTGAAAAACTGTTTTTT

J gene: TRBJ1-4
clone size: .
D gene: .
V gene: TRBV3-1/TRBV3-2
CDR3 protein: CASSQEARTFNEKLFF
CDR3 DNA: TGTGCCAGCAGCCAAGAAGCCAGGACCTTTAATGAAAAACTGTTTTTT

J gene: TRBJ1-3
clone size: once
D gene: .
V gene: TRBV3-1/TRBV3-2
CDR3 protein: CASSQKTGRTGNTIYF
CDR3 DNA: TGTGCCAGCAGCCAGAAAACAGGTCGGACTGGAAACACCATATATTTT

J gene: TRBJ1-5
clone size: once
D gene: .
V gene: TRBV21-1
CDR3 protein: CASSKERAHNQPQHF
CDR3 DNA: TGTGCCAGCAGCAAAGAAAGGGCTCACAATCAGCCCCAGCATTTT

J gene: TRBJ1-6
clone size: .
D gene: .
V gene: TRBV27
CDR3 protein: CASSLTVTASNSPLHF
CDR3 DNA: TGTGCCAGCAGTTTAACGGTTACGGCGAGTAATTCACCCCTCCACTTT

J gene: TRBJ1-5
clone size: .
D gene: .
V gene: TRBV9
CDR3 protein: CASSVGLGLGQPQHF
CDR3 DNA: TGTGCCAGCAGCGTAGGGTTAGGGTTGGGTCAGCCCCAGCATTTT

J gene: TRBJ1-2
clone size: once
D gene: TRBD1
V gene: TRBV6-4
CDR3 protein: CASSSQTGNYGYTF
CDR3 DNA: TGTGCCAGCAGTTCCCAGACAGGGAACTATGGCTACACCTTC

J gene: TRBJ1-1
clone size: .
D gene: .
V gene: TRBV30
CDR3 protein: CAWSVNLNTEAFF
CDR3 DNA: TGTGCCTGGAGTGTAAATTTGAACACTGAAGCTTTCTTT

J gene: TRBJ2-1
clone size: once
D gene: .
V gene: TRBV7-3
CDR3 protein: CASSFGIADEQFF
CDR3 DNA: TGTGCCAGCAGCTTCGGAATAGCCGATGAGCAGTTCTTC

J gene: TRBJ1-2
clone size: .
D gene: TRBD1
V gene: TRBV5-4
CDR3 protein: CASSFDPGQGNYGYTF
CDR3 DNA: TGTGCCAGCAGCTTCGATCCGGGACAGGGTAACTATGGCTACACCTTC

J gene: TRBJ1-2
clone size: .
D gene: .
V gene: TRBV6-6
CDR3 protein: CASSPWSGYTF
CDR3 DNA: TGTGCCAGCAGCCCCTGGTCTGGCTACACCTTC

J gene: TRBJ2-7
clone size: .
D gene: TRBD2
V gene: TRBV10-3
CDR3 protein: CAISPGTSGGAGMHEQYF
CDR3 DNA: TGTGCCATCAGTCCAGGGACTAGCGGGGGGGCCGGTATGCACGAGCAGTACTTC

J gene: TRBJ2-7
clone size: .
D gene: .
V gene: TRBV7-2
CDR3 protein: CASSLATGSTYEQYF
CDR3 DNA: TGTGCCAGCAGCTTAGCGACCGGATCTACCTACGAGCAGTACTTC

J gene: TRBJ2-5
clone size: .
D gene: TRBD2
V gene: TRBV3-1/TRBV3-2
CDR3 protein: CASSNGPAGWETQYF
CDR3 DNA: TGTGCCAGCAGCAACGGGCCAGCGGGGTGGGAGACCCAGTACTTC

J gene: TRBJ2-7
clone size: few
D gene: .
V gene: TRBV7-9
CDR3 protein: CASSLAALSGPSDEQYF
CDR3 DNA: TGTGCCAGCAGCTTAGCAGCCCTTTCGGGACCGTCCGACGAGCAGTACTTC

J gene: TRBJ2-1
clone size: .
D gene: TRBD2
V gene: TRBV28
CDR3 protein: CASSSGTSGLNEQFF
CDR3 DNA: TGTGCCAGCAGTTCAGGGACTAGCGGTCTCAATGAGCAGTTCTTC

J gene: TRBJ1-5
clone size: .
D gene: .
V gene: TRBV6-5
CDR3 protein: CASTQNGKGQPQHF
CDR3 DNA: TGTGCCAGCACCCAAAACGGGAAGGGTCAGCCCCAGCATTTT

J gene: TRBJ2-7
clone size: .
D gene: TRBD1
V gene: TRBV19
CDR3 protein: CASSLGTGAHYEQYF
CDR3 DNA: TGTGCCAGTAGTCTTGGGACAGGGGCCCACTACGAGCAGTACTTC

J gene: TRBJ2-3
clone size: .
D gene: TRBD1
V gene: TRBV7-2
CDR3 protein: CASSFGDRGGPDTQYF
CDR3 DNA: TGTGCCAGCAGCTTTGGGGACAGGGGAGGGCCAGATACGCAGTATTTT